This is a list of T cell receptor beta chains from one sample in a study of blood T cell repertoires in COVID-19. TCRdb keeps only in-frame clones here, not all; method: immunoSEQ multiplex PCR. The sample has fewer than 80,000 clones, more than 75% seen once. Sequenced input: peripheral blood. All receptors come from a human donor in a cohort sampled during active COVID-19. The CDR3 runs from the conserved cysteine through the conserved F or W. A D gene is named only where the DNA matches it firmly. Size values are once, few and many counts, or a class for expanded clones, and some rows have none.

>-|TRBJ2-7|-|TRBV28
CASTTGSYEQYF
TGTGCCAGCACCACGGGATCCTACGAGCAGTACTTC
>-|TRBJ1-1|-|TRBV5-1
CASSLGVAGGRGEAFF
TGCGCCAGCAGCTTGGGGGTAGCGGGTGGTCGGGGTGAAGCTTTCTTT
>few|TRBJ2-7|-|TRBV11-3
CASSSTRETYEQYF
TGTGCCAGCAGCTCTACCCGGGAGACCTACGAGCAGTACTTC
>few|TRBJ1-1|TRBD1|TRBV5-1
CASSERQGGNTEAFF
TGCGCCAGCAGCGAAAGACAGGGAGGAAACACTGAAGCTTTCTTT
>-|TRBJ2-1|-|TRBV4-3
CASNMPGNEQFF
TGCGCCAGCAATATGCCGGGGAATGAGCAGTTCTTC
>-|TRBJ2-7|TRBD1|TRBV4-1
CASSQDDREYYEQYF
TGCGCCAGCAGCCAAGATGACAGGGAGTACTACGAGCAGTACTTC
>-|TRBJ1-3|-|TRBV5-1
CASSLAGGQQGNTIYF
TGCGCCAGCAGCTTGGCCGGGGGGCAACAAGGAAACACCATATATTTT
>-|TRBJ2-1|TRBD2|TRBV7-6
CASSLAGEGNEQFF
TGTGCCAGCAGCCTAGCGGGAGAAGGGAATGAGCAGTTCTTC
>once|TRBJ2-3|-|TRBV24-1
CATSVGGAPSTDTQYF
TGTGCCACCAGTGTTGGGGGGGCCCCTAGCACAGATACGCAGTATTTT
>-|TRBJ1-1|-|TRBV7-2
CASSPQGFNTEAFF
TGTGCCAGCAGCCCGCAGGGGTTCAACACTGAAGCTTTCTTT
>-|TRBJ1-5|TRBD1|TRBV6-4
CASSLDRGQQPQHF
TGTGCCAGCAGTCTGGACAGGGGGCAACAGCCCCAGCATTTT
>-|TRBJ2-3|TRBD2|TRBV18
CASSPRGRQSTDTQYF
TGTGCCAGCTCACCACGCGGGAGGCAGAGCACAGATACGCAGTATTTT
>-|TRBJ1-6|TRBD1|TRBV19
CASTSAGQIYSPLHF
TGTGCCAGTACCTCGGCGGGACAGATCTATTCACCCCTCCACTTT
>-|TRBJ1-2|TRBD1|TRBV29-1
CSVENVGTAYGYTF
TGCAGCGTTGAAAACGTGGGGACAGCCTATGGCTACACCTTC
>-|TRBJ2-3|-|TRBV5-1
CASCWDLLAADTQYF
TGCGCCAGCTGCTGGGACTTACTTGCGGCAGATACGCAGTATTTT
>-|TRBJ2-5|-|TRBV6-2/TRBV6-3
CASSYSSKGEETQYF
TGTGCCAGCAGTTACTCGTCCAAGGGGGAAGAGACCCAGTACTTC
>-|TRBJ1-2|-|TRBV5-1
CASSLGGGVSNYGYTF
TGCGCCAGCAGCTTGGGCGGGGGGGTCTCGAACTATGGCTACACCTTC
>-|TRBJ2-7|-|TRBV29-1
CSVRDLTNYEQYF
TGCAGCGTGAGAGACCTGACTAACTACGAGCAGTACTTC
>-|TRBJ2-1|TRBD2|TRBV6-5
CASSLLAGAIEQFF
TGTGCCAGCAGCTTACTAGCGGGAGCGATTGAGCAGTTCTTC
>once|TRBJ1-4|-|TRBV5-1
CASSLGSGDEKLFF
TGCGCCAGCAGCCTCGGGTCCGGAGATGAAAAACTGTTTTTT
>-|TRBJ1-1|-|TRBV2
CASSVGENTEAFF
TGTGCCAGCAGTGTAGGGGAGAACACTGAAGCTTTCTTT
>-|TRBJ1-2|-|TRBV18
CASSPGGAGYGYTF
TGTGCCAGCTCACCAGGGGGGGCCGGCTATGGCTACACCTTC
>-|TRBJ2-2|TRBD1|TRBV2
CASRRQGARTGELFF
TGTGCCAGCAGGCGACAGGGGGCGAGGACCGGGGAGCTGTTTTTT
>few|TRBJ1-2|-|TRBV5-1
CASSGGLYGYTF
TGCGCCAGCAGCGGCGGCCTCTATGGCTACACCTTC
>-|TRBJ1-2|-|TRBV9
CASSVGAAGANYGYTF
TGTGCCAGCAGCGTAGGAGCTGCAGGGGCTAACTATGGCTACACCTTC
>-|TRBJ2-3|-|TRBV6-6
CASGGGPGTDTQYF
TGTGCCAGCGGGGGGGGCCCGGGCACAGATACGCAGTATTTT
>-|TRBJ2-3|TRBD1|TRBV27
CASSGTGAMTTDTQYF
TGTGCCAGCAGCGGGACAGGGGCTATGACCACAGATACGCAGTATTTT
>-|TRBJ1-2|-|TRBV7-2
CASSLRRVPNYGYTF
TGTGCCAGCAGCCTCCGACGGGTACCTAACTATGGCTACACCTTC
>-|TRBJ2-1|-|TRBV18
CASSPPSTGLYEQFF
TGTGCCAGCTCACCACCGTCGACGGGGTTGTATGAGCAGTTCTTC
>once|TRBJ1-2|-|TRBV28
CASSLWADYYGYTF
TGTGCCAGCAGTTTATGGGCAGACTACTATGGCTACACCTTC
>-|TRBJ2-3|TRBD1|TRBV3-1/TRBV3-2
CASRALGTAVSTDTQYF
TGTGCCAGCAGAGCCCTTGGGACAGCCGTTAGCACAGATACGCAGTATTTT
>-|TRBJ2-6|TRBD2|TRBV3-1/TRBV3-2
CASSQEPVVAGVSGANVLTF
TGTGCCAGCAGCCAAGAGCCCGTGGTAGCGGGAGTCTCTGGGGCCAACGTCCTGACTTTC
>-|TRBJ2-2|TRBD2|TRBV9
CASSGTGTSVSNTGELFF
TGTGCCAGCAGCGGGACCGGGACTAGCGTATCGAACACCGGGGAGCTGTTTTTT
>-|TRBJ1-1|TRBD1|TRBV2
CASSTQGLDTEAFF
TGTGCCAGCAGCACACAGGGGTTGGACACTGAAGCTTTCTTT
>-|TRBJ2-5|-|TRBV28
CASSPMGGRKTQYF
TGTGCCAGCAGCCCTATGGGGGGACGGAAGACCCAGTACTTC
>-|TRBJ1-2|TRBD1|TRBV28
CASTGTGASYTF
TGTGCCAGCACCGGGACAGGGGCAAGCTACACCTTC
>-|TRBJ2-3|-|TRBV18
CASSPRGTPSTDTQYF
TGTGCCAGCTCACCACGTGGGACTCCTAGCACAGATACGCAGTATTTT
>-|TRBJ2-5|TRBD1|TRBV10-1
CASSESRFGTGEETQYF
TGCGCCAGCAGTGAGTCACGGTTTGGGACAGGGGAAGAGACCCAGTACTTC
>-|TRBJ2-1|TRBD2|TRBV9
CASSPPGLAGRDEQFF
TGTGCCAGCAGCCCGCCCGGACTAGCGGGAAGGGACGAGCAGTTCTTC
>-|TRBJ2-1|TRBD2|TRBV5-4
CASSLPRLAGDNNEQFF
TGTGCCAGCAGCTTGCCCCGACTAGCGGGGGATAACAATGAGCAGTTCTTC
>once|TRBJ2-7|TRBD1|TRBV5-1
CATSGTGLRNEQYF
TGCGCCACCTCTGGGACAGGGCTTCGGAACGAGCAGTACTTC
>many|TRBJ1-1|-|TRBV5-1
CASSAPGRAFF
TGCGCCAGCTCTGCCCCAGGGCGAGCTTTCTTT
>-|TRBJ2-5|-|TRBV13
CASSSLDVQETQYF
TGTGCCAGCAGCTCACTAGACGTCCAAGAGACCCAGTACTTC
>-|TRBJ2-1|TRBD2|TRBV11-2
CASSPPGLANIEQFF
TGTGCCAGCAGCCCTCCGGGACTAGCGAATATTGAGCAGTTCTTC
>-|TRBJ2-3|TRBD2|TRBV6-2/TRBV6-3
CASSYPLASGVSTDTQYF
TGTGCCAGCAGTTACCCTTTGGCTAGCGGGGTTAGCACAGATACGCAGTATTTT
>-|TRBJ1-4|TRBD1|TRBV3-1/TRBV3-2
CASSPPTERGRTNEKLFF
TGTGCCAGCAGCCCCCCTACTGAGAGGGGGCGAACTAATGAAAAACTGTTTTTT
>-|TRBJ1-2|TRBD1|TRBV4-3
CASSQTRDSRYGYTF
TGCGCCAGCAGCCAGACCCGGGACAGCCGATATGGCTACACCTTC
>once|TRBJ2-7|-|TRBV19
CASSISSRSYEQYF
TGTGCCAGTAGTATCTCCTCGAGGTCCTACGAGCAGTACTTC
>few|TRBJ1-2|-|TRBV5-1
CASSFRDNPIYGYTF
TGCGCCAGCAGCTTCCGGGACAACCCGATTTATGGCTACACCTTC
>-|TRBJ2-3|TRBD2|TRBV7-2
CASSFSPPSSGAIDTQYF
TGTGCCAGCAGCTTTAGCCCCCCGAGTAGCGGGGCGATAGATACGCAGTATTTT
>-|TRBJ2-7|TRBD1|TRBV7-9
CASSLVGTGGTYEQYF
TGTGCCAGCAGCTTAGTGGGGACAGGGGGCACCTACGAGCAGTACTTC
>-|TRBJ1-5|TRBD1|TRBV2
CASNRFGMTGHPQHF
TGTGCCAGCAACCGCTTCGGGATGACAGGGCATCCCCAGCATTTT
>-|TRBJ2-5|TRBD2|TRBV7-8
CAGAPWTSGRVGAQYF
TGTGCCGGTGCACCCTGGACTAGCGGGAGGGTTGGGGCCCAGTACTTC
>once|TRBJ2-3|TRBD1|TRBV7-6
CASSLATGPSEDTQYF
TGTGCCAGCAGCTTGGCGACAGGGCCCAGCGAGGATACGCAGTATTTT
>-|TRBJ2-7|-|TRBV10-1
CASSPSAGMKQYF
TGCGCCAGCAGTCCAAGTGCGGGGATGAAGCAGTACTTC
>-|TRBJ2-5|-|TRBV5-1
CASRAYDRLGTQYF
TGCGCCAGCAGAGCGTACGACCGGTTAGGGACCCAGTACTTC
>-|TRBJ1-1|-|TRBV7-2
CASLSGGRTEAFF
TGTGCCAGCCTCTCGGGGGGGCGCACTGAAGCTTTCTTT